This T cell receptor (beta chain) was recorded in a study of cytomegalovirus exposure and HLA in healthy donors. General observations from the study: The HLA-A and HLA-B alleles of most subjects were reportedly predicted accurately from TCR beta sequences. Most of the CMV-associated TCR beta chains (in a later analysis) appeared to be HLA-restricted. Within the data, a cluster of highly shared sequence variants was likely a sequencing artifact.

A multiplex PCR was run with 60 Vbeta primers and 13 Jbeta primers. Clones were read by immunoSEQ multiplex PCR, and TCRdb kept only the in-frame ones, dropping some. The repertoire includes about 140,000 clones, 75% to 90% of them detected once, and 1.2% sits in the top ten. This clone appeared a few times. Its antigen is as yet unknown. The CDR3 totals 15 residues. Germline lookup yields CDR1 MDHEN and CDR2 SYDVKM. Deletions cut 5 bases from V and 4 bases from J, with 15 bases between. The TCR was taken from a female donor in good health and CMV-seronegative. Sample: PBMCs. This chain joins TRBV28 and TRBJ1-5, with D possibly matching TRBD1 (6 bases). The CDR3 nucleotides read TGTGCCAGCAGTATCCGGGACAATCGGAATCAGCCCCAGCATTTT. Translation: CASSIRDNRNQPQHF.